This TCR beta chain was documented in a study of blood T cells in healthy people across ages. General study findings and limits: With age, beta diversity per million T cells declined roughly linearly, significantly by about 37.

Comment on this clonotype: Its target is unknown.

A second PCR of 7 to 11 cycles used a sample-barcoded 5' primer and a J-beta primer mix. Using its own MiXCR run on the 5' RACE reads, TCRdb lists one record per CDR3 protein. Altogether over 1.5 million distinct CDR3 sequences are present, 49% being singletons, with the ten largest covering over 2%. The CDR3 is 16 amino acids. Per germline, CDR1 MNHEY and CDR2 SMNVEV (reference sequence). With 4 bases clipped from V and 5 bases from J, the junction kept 6 bases outside the gene matches. This TCR was sampled from a woman in her thirties or forties in good health. Sequenced input: blood. The chain recombines TRBV27 with TRBJ1-5; 12 bases are shared with TRBD1. In DNA form, the CDR3 reads TGTGCCAGCAGTTCCTACGGGACAGGGGGCGATCAGCCCCAGCATTTT. It yields the protein CASSSYGTGGDQPQHF.